This T cell receptor beta chain was sequenced during a study of neoadjuvant anti-PD-1 for oral cavity cancer. Of note for this clone: Its target is not known.

Germline CDR1 is SGHNT and CDR2 is YYREEE (reference sequence). The CDR3 is made up of 16 amino acids. Trimming pared 0 bases from V and 4 bases from J, leaving 14 bases between. Using immunoSEQ multiplex PCR, the repertoire was profiled, and TCRdb retains in-frame clones only, with some absent. The data show nearly 7,000 clones, roughly 78% seen once. Overall study findings and caveats: Non-responders to neoadjuvant nivolumab had significantly more clonal PBMC T cells than responders.

The receptor was derived from a person aged 35-79 years with oral cavity squamous cell carcinoma. The sequences come from PBMCs, collected before nivolumab (anti-PD-1) treatment. J is TRBJ2-1 and V is TRBV5-4; D may correspond to TRBD1 or TRBD2 (5 bases each). CDR3 in DNA: TGTGCCAGCAGCTTGGGACCCGGGGACCAATACAATGAGCAGTTCTTC. Protein sequence: CASSLGPGDQYNEQFF.